This T cell receptor (beta chain) was identified in a study of blood T cell repertoires in COVID-19. Study-level background: Sources were T cells, B-cell-depleted T cells, or PBMCs; the material itself was cDNA or gDNA.

The CDR3 length is 15 residues. The V gene lost 0 bases and the J gene lost 6 bases, with 15 bases spanning the gap. Germline values: CDR1 KGHSH, CDR2 LQKENI. The table came from immunoSEQ multiplex PCR; TCRdb's copy has only in-frame clones and leaves some out. The sample lists about 100,000 clones; roughly 84% were seen once. What was sequenced was peripheral blood. The rearrangement links TRBV18 to TRBJ2-7, with D tentatively TRBD2 (5 bases). This TCR was sampled from a woman aged 55-69 years in a cohort sampled during active or convalescent COVID-19. CDR3 loop: CASSPPLATLGEQYF. CDR3 nucleotides: TGTGCCAGCTCACCACCCCTAGCTACATTGGGCGAGCAGTACTTC.